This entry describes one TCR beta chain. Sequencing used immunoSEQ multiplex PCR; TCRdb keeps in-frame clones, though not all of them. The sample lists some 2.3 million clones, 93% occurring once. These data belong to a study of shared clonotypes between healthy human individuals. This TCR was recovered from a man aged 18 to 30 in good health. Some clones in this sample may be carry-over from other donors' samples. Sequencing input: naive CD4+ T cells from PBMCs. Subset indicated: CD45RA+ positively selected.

CDR3 protein: CASSKTGGTNTGELFF. CDR3 DNA sequence: TGCGCCAGCAGCAAGACAGGGGGTACGAACACCGGGGAGCTGTTTTTT. V is TRBV5-1 and J is TRBJ2-2, with 9 bases that match TRBD1. Per germline, CDR1 SGHRS and CDR2 YFSETQ. The CDR3 extends over 16 amino acids. The junction had 4 bases not matched to a gene; V was cut back by 4 bases and J by 0 bases.